This TCR beta chain was captured by sequencing in a study of cytomegalovirus exposure and HLA in healthy donors. The germline V gene encodes CDR1 SGDLS and CDR2 YYNGEE. This CDR3 is built from 14 residues. The ends lost 0 bases at V and 10 bases at J; junction bases unmatched: 3. In this sample, this clone turned up once. A multiplex PCR was run with 60 Vbeta primers and 13 Jbeta primers. Generated by immunoSEQ multiplex PCR, the TCRdb table keeps only in-frame clones and is missing some. The repertoire holds about 160,000 clones, with around 86% as singletons. The clonotype was recovered from a girl aged 2-10 years in good health and CMV-seropositive. This chain joins TRBV9 and TRBJ2-1, with 11 bases matching TRBD2. Sequenced sample: PBMCs. The CDR3 bases are TGTGCCAGCAGCGTAGATAGCGGGAGGGTAGAGCAGTTCTTC. It specifies CASSVDSGRVEQFF.